The clone carrying this TCR beta chain occurred a few times. Its matching antigen is unknown. The data derive from a study of T-cell memory formation after mild COVID-19. Looking at the study overall: Most TCR clusters belonged to a single donor. Notes on the study in general: CD4/CD8 balance held among clones contracting day 15 to 85, and later expanders leaned CD4+. SARS-CoV-2 specificity was not confirmed for second-wave clones peaking on day 37.

V was pared by 4 bases and J by 0 bases, with 19 bases between. Germline CDR1 reads SGHTA; CDR2 reads FQGNSA. CDR3 length: 17 residues. MiXCR, applied by TCRdb to the 5' RACE reads, yields one record per CDR3 protein. The top ten hold 28% of the sample, which has about 110,000 distinct CDR3 sequences, approximately 15% seen once. Sequenced: PBMCs or a T cell subset sorted from them (not recorded which). The TCR originated in an adult woman who had mild COVID-19 (a few samples of this study predate the infection). Cell type and time point are not known. V gene TRBV7-2 combines with J gene TRBJ2-7; TRBD2 might be the D (6 bases). In DNA form, the CDR3 reads TGTGCCAGCAGCTCCGGGCGGGGCGGATTAAGCTCCTACGAGCAGTACTTC. Protein product: CASSSGRGGLSSYEQYF.